Each of the 32 T cell receptor beta chains below was sequenced from the same sample in a study of shared clonotypes between healthy human individuals. Naive CD8 cells lacked CD45RO, underwent positive selection for CCR7 and left out terminally differentiated effector memory CD45RA+ cells. This table comes from immunoSEQ multiplex PCR, and its TCRdb copy is limited to in-frame clones, with some not included. The sample has 630,000 or so clones, about 98% seen once. The material sequenced was naive CD8+ T cells sorted from blood. These receptors originate from a man between 25 and 39 years old in good health.

The CDR3 reads CASSGPGQGLLETQYF. In DNA form, the CDR3 reads TGTGCCAGCAGTGGCCCGGGACAGGGGTTGTTAGAGACCCAGTACTTC. The rearrangement uses TRBV28 and TRBJ2-5, with 10 bases matching TRBD1. V shed 5 bases, J shed 4 bases, and the junction held 10 bases outside the gene matches. The germline V gene encodes CDR1 MDHEN and CDR2 SYDVKM. The CDR3 runs to 16 residues.

This chain connects TRBV6-5 to TRBJ1-2; perhaps TRBD1 as D (5 bases). V was pared by 9 bases and J by 3 bases, with 14 bases between. This CDR3 is built from 13 residues. CDR1 and CDR2 from the germline V gene are MNHEY and SVGAGI. The DNA of the CDR3 is TGTGCCAGTAGCGGGGCAGAGGACTATGGCTACACCTTC. It translates to CASSGAEDYGYTF.

The V and J genes are TRBV6-6 and TRBJ2-7; maybe TRBD1 (6 bases). The V gene lost 8 bases and the J gene lost 6 bases, with 17 bases spanning the gap. This CDR3 is built from 13 residues. The V gene's germline CDR1 is MNHNY and CDR2 SVGAGI (reference sequence). CDR3 amino acids: CASGPGTRGEQYF. In DNA, the CDR3 is TGTGCCAGCGGACCTGGGACAAGGGGCGAGCAGTACTTC.

The rearrangement links TRBV7-6 to TRBJ1-3; TRBD1 agrees at 8 bases. V gave up 5 bases and J gave up 3 bases; unmatched junction bases: 9. The CDR3 spans 16 residues. Germline values: CDR1 SGHVS, CDR2 FNYEAQ. The chain's CDR3 is CASSHPGQDFGNTIYF. The DNA of the CDR3 is TGTGCCAGCAGCCATCCGGGACAGGACTTTGGAAACACCATATATTTT.

The chain links TRBV5-1 to TRBJ2-1, with D tentatively TRBD2 (6 bases). The CDR3 covers 16 residues. Trimming left V 4 bases short and J 3 bases short, with 17 bases between. Germline CDR1 reads SGHRS; CDR2 reads YFSETQ. CDR3 DNA sequence: TGCGCCAGCAGCGCAGAAGTGCGGGGAGGCTACAATGAGCAGTTCTTC. It codes for CASSAEVRGGYNEQFF.

V is TRBV6-6 and J is TRBJ2-7; tentative D call: TRBD1 (6 bases). The CDR3 has 13 residues. Trimming shortened V by 4 bases and J by 2 bases, and 9 bases separated the two germline ends. Germline CDR1 is MNHNY and CDR2 is SVGAGI (reference sequence). For the CDR3, the DNA is TGTGCCAGCAGTTTCGACAGGACCTACGAGCAGTACTTC. Its protein product is CASSFDRTYEQYF.

The sample holds one count of this clone. The V call is TRBV7-9, the J call TRBJ2-7, with 10 bases identical to TRBD2. The CDR3 runs 16 residues. Germline lookup yields CDR1 SEHNR and CDR2 FQNEAQ (reference sequence). V was clipped by 2 bases and J by 0 bases; unmatched bases: 4. Written as DNA, the CDR3 is TGTGCCAGCAGCTTAATAGGACTAGCGGCCTCCTACGAGCAGTACTTC. Its protein product is CASSLIGLAASYEQYF.

The chain links TRBV27 to TRBJ2-7; D may be TRBD1 (5 bases). With 3 bases removed from V and 4 bases from J, the gap between germline ends came to 10 bases. CDR3 length: 13 residues. Germline-derived CDR1 and CDR2 are MNHEY and SMNVEV (reference sequence). CDR3 bases: TGTGCCAGCAGTTTTCGTCAGGGATACGAGCAGTACTTC. Protein: CASSFRQGYEQYF.

The genes are TRBV2 and TRBJ2-7; D remains ambiguous. The CDR3 length is 15 residues. Germline V gives CDR1 SNHLY, CDR2 FYNNEI. Deletions cut 2 bases from V and 2 bases from J, with 13 bases between. The CDR3 is CASSESGISTYEQYF. The CDR3 DNA is TGTGCCAGCAGTGAAAGTGGTATCAGCACCTACGAGCAGTACTTC.

The chain uses TRBV7-8 and TRBJ1-5; 8 bases fit TRBD1. Unmatched junction bases numbered 4, after V lost 5 bases and J lost 4 bases. The CDR3 covers 14 residues. Germline CDR1 is SGHVS and CDR2 is FQNEAQ. CDR3 coding DNA: TGTGCCAGCAGCCCCGGGACAGGAAATCAGCCCCAGCATTTT. Translation gives CASSPGTGNQPQHF.

The genes are TRBV9 and TRBJ1-1, with TRBD1 identical over 7 bases. Germline trimming cut 4 bases from V and 6 bases from J; bases unmatched to any gene: 3. This CDR3 has 12 residues. Germline V gene data show CDR1 as SGDLS and CDR2 as YYNGEE. The CDR3: CASSPGGSEAFF. CDR3 DNA: TGTGCCAGCAGCCCAGGGGGATCTGAAGCTTTCTTT.

This chain links TRBV19 with TRBJ2-7, with D perhaps matching TRBD1 (5 bases). Trimming cost V 9 bases and J 3 bases, with 9 bases left between them. The CDR3 consists of 11 residues. The germline V gene has CDR1 LNHDA and CDR2 SQIVND (reference sequence). The CDR3 loop reads CASTDSYEQYF. CDR3 in DNA: TGTGCCAGCACCGACAGCTACGAGCAGTACTTC.

The rearrangement joins TRBV30 to TRBJ2-7; D may match TRBD1 or TRBD2 (5 bases each). The CDR3 has 15 residues. Germline assignment: CDR1 GTSNPN and CDR2 SVGIG (reference sequence). V lost 2 bases, J lost 6 bases, and 20 bases lay in between. The CDR3 nucleotides read TGTGCCTGGAGTTTCGGGGCCCTCCCTTCGGGCGAGCAGTACTTC. As protein: CAWSFGALPSGEQYF.

The chain joins TRBV29-1 to TRBJ1-1, with a possible D match to TRBD1 (6 bases). Germline CDR1 SQVTM, CDR2 ANQGSEA. The CDR3 loop spans 12 amino acids. The V end was cut by 6 bases, the J end by 2 bases, with 10 bases between. The CDR3 region is CSVDSRNTEAFF. The CDR3 DNA reads TGCAGCGTGGACAGTAGAAACACTGAAGCTTTCTTT.

CDR3 protein: CSVGESGELFF. The DNA of the CDR3 is TGCAGCGTTGGGGAATCCGGGGAGCTGTTTTTT. The chain has TRBV29-1 and TRBJ2-2; no clear D. The CDR3 length is 11 residues. The germline V and J ends were trimmed by 4 bases and 6 bases, with 6 bases remaining between them. Germline CDR1 SQVTM, CDR2 ANQGSEA.

The chain joins TRBV7-3 to TRBJ2-1; TRBD2 agrees at 7 bases. In germline, CDR1 is SGHTA, CDR2 FQGTGA. V dropped 3 bases and J dropped 7; count of bases not matched to a gene: 6. This CDR3 is built from 14 residues. Here the CDR3 DNA reads TGTGCCAGCAGCTTTGAGGGAGGGCTGAATGAGCAGTTCTTC. Translation: CASSFEGGLNEQFF.

The chain carries TRBV7-9 and TRBJ2-2; 9 bases fit TRBD2. V dropped 8 bases and J dropped 5; count of bases not matched to a gene: 6. The length of the CDR3 is 14 residues. Germline CDR1 is SEHNR and CDR2 is FQNEAQ (reference sequence). The CDR3 nucleotides read TGTGCCAGCGTTAGCGGGAGTGGGACCGGGGAGCTGTTTTTT. Translation: CASVSGSGTGELFF. The full variable domain, with the rest looked up from reference TRBV7-9 and TRBJ2-2, is DTGVSQNPRHKITKRGQNVTFRCDPISEHNRLYWYRQTLGQGPEFLTYFQNEAQLEKSRLLSDRFSAERPKGSFSTLEIQRTEQGDSAMYLCASVSGSGTGELFFGEGSRLTVL.

CDR3 sequence (DNA): TGTGCCATCAGTGGGGGAGATAGGGCAGATACGCAGTATTTT. Protein sequence: CAISGGDRADTQYF. V usage is TRBV10-3 and J usage is TRBJ2-3; TRBD2 is a possible D gene (5 bases). The V and J ends lost 4 bases and 4 bases respectively, with 12 bases between them. The CDR3 covers 14 residues. The germline gives CDR1 ENHRY, CDR2 SYGVKD.

The chain joins TRBV5-8 to TRBJ2-2; the match to TRBD2 covers 8 bases. Germline V gene sequence: CDR1 SGHTS, CDR2 YDEGEE. The CDR3 is 13 residues long. Trimming at V came to 7 bases and at J to 9 bases, leaving 8 bases not matched to a gene. CDR3 in DNA: TGTGCCAGCGGACAGCGGGGGAGACGGGAGCTGTTTTTT. It encodes CASGQRGRRELFF. Using reference TRBV5-8 and TRBJ2-2 for the parts outside the CDR3, the full variable domain is EAGVTQSPTHLIKTRGQQATLRCSPISGHTSVYWYQQALGLGLQFLLWYDEGEERNRGNFPPRFSGRQFPNYSSELNVNALELEDSALYLCASGQRGRRELFFGEGSRLTVL.

On this clone: At one of its ends the junction is not consistent with the germline gene, which may arise from a read error. V usage is TRBV5-4 and J usage is TRBJ2-7, with TRBD1 as a possible D gene (6 bases). CDR3 length equals 15 residues. Germline CDR1 SGHNT, CDR2 YYREEE (reference sequence). CDR3 protein: CASSLAGTRPNEQYF. Here the CDR3 DNA reads TGTGCCAGCAGCTTGGCCGGGACACGGCCCAACGAGCAATACTTC. Full variable domain (outside the CDR3, taken from reference TRBV5-4 and TRBJ2-7): ETGVTQSPTHLIKTRGQQVTLRCSSQSGHNTVSWYQQALGQGPQFIFQYYREEENGRGNFPPRFSGLQFPNYSSELNVNALELDDSALYLCASSLAGTRPNEQYFGPGTRLTVT.

V gene TRBV9 combines with J gene TRBJ1-1, with D uncertain. CDR1 SGDLS and CDR2 YYNGEE come from the germline V gene. Trimming shortened V by 0 bases and J by 5 bases, and 14 bases separated the two germline ends. The CDR3 is 15 residues long. The CDR3 DNA reads TGTGCCAGCAGCGTAGAAGGCGGGCTGTGGACTGAAGCTTTCTTT. Amino acid sequence: CASSVEGGLWTEAFF.

This chain links TRBV4-3 with TRBJ2-3, with 12 bases aligning to TRBD2. The J segment lost 2 bases and the V segment lost 4 bases, leaving 7 bases of the junction unmatched. This CDR3 has 17 amino acids. Per the germline V gene, CDR1 is LGHNA and CDR2 is YSLEER. The CDR3 DNA reads as TGCGCCAGCAGCCTCGTTGGACTAGCGGGATACACAGATACGCAGTATTTT. The encoded protein is CASSLVGLAGYTDTQYF.

The chain is built from TRBV15 and TRBJ2-2, with TRBD1 matching over 7 bases. The CDR3 covers 14 residues. After removal of 1 base from V and 4 bases from J, the junction contained 0 bases not matched to a gene. Germline V gene lookup returns CDR1 LNHNV and CDR2 YYDKDF (reference sequence). This chain's CDR3 is CATSRAGGTGELFF. CDR3 DNA sequence: TGTGCCACCAGCAGAGCAGGGGGCACCGGGGAGCTGTTTTTT.

This clone was detected once. The chain couples TRBV4-1 to TRBJ2-3, with D perhaps TRBD2 (6 bases). This CDR3 has 16 residues. V was clipped by 4 bases and J by 3 bases, with 17 bases between them. Germline V gene sequence: CDR1 MGHRA, CDR2 YSYEKL. Written as DNA, the CDR3 is TGCGCCAGCAGCCCCTCTCGGGGGAGTGGAACAGATACGCAGTATTTT. Its translation: CASSPSRGSGTDTQYF.

The V call is TRBV29-1, the J call TRBJ1-2, with 7 bases identical to TRBD1. There are 14 residues in the CDR3. J gave up 4 bases and V 7 bases, and 12 bases lay outside the gene matches. The germline V gene encodes CDR1 SQVTM and CDR2 ANQGSEA. CDR3 sequence (DNA): TGCAGCGCCGGTGACAGGGAGTTTCGCTATGGCTACACCTTC. This codes for CSAGDREFRYGYTF.

The chain carries TRBV27 and TRBJ2-3; D is possibly TRBD2 (5 bases). CDR3 size: 16 residues. Germline loops: CDR1 MNHEY, CDR2 SMNVEV (reference sequence). Deletions cut 2 bases from V and 3 bases from J, with 15 bases between. The CDR3 DNA is TGTGCCAGCAGTTTAATCCGCCAGCGGATAACAGATACGCAGTATTTT. It translates to CASSLIRQRITDTQYF.

This chain joins TRBV7-8 and TRBJ2-1; possibly TRBD2 for D (5 bases). The CDR3 is made up of 12 amino acids. CDR1 SGHVS and CDR2 FQNEAQ come from the germline V gene. V lost 5 bases to trimming and J lost 14 bases, with 16 bases between them. The CDR3 loop reads CASSPSGRPEFF. DNA for the CDR3: TGTGCCAGCAGCCCCAGCGGCCGTCCCGAGTTCTTC.

This chain links TRBV5-4 with TRBJ2-7; D is unresolved. CDR1 and CDR2 (germline): SGHNT, YYREEE (reference sequence). The CDR3 consists of 14 residues. V was trimmed by 4 bases and J by 5 bases, leaving 16 bases between them. CDR3 nucleotides: TGTGCCAGCAGCGATATTACCAAAAGAAACGAGCAGTACTTC. Amino acids: CASSDITKRNEQYF.

The V gene is TRBV27, the J gene TRBJ2-1; TRBD1 aligns across 9 bases. Trimming at V came to 6 bases and at J to 9 bases, leaving 18 bases not matched to a gene. The CDR3 extends over 17 amino acids. Germline values: CDR1 MNHEY, CDR2 SMNVEV (reference sequence). The CDR3 bases are TGTGCCAGCAGGCCGAGAACAGGGGGCGCAGGGGGGACTGAGCAGTTCTTC. This sequence encodes CASRPRTGGAGGTEQFF.

V is TRBV7-2 and J is TRBJ2-7, with D perhaps matching TRBD1 (5 bases). CDR3 length equals 14 residues. V lost 1 base and J lost 6, with 13 bases in between. Germline values: CDR1 SGHTA, CDR2 FQGNSA. The CDR3 is CASSLEGIGAEQYF. CDR3 bases: TGTGCCAGCAGCTTAGAGGGGATAGGGGCCGAGCAGTACTTC.

The chain employs TRBV29-1 and TRBJ1-1; D is ambiguous. V gave up 2 bases and J gave up 5 bases, with 6 bases separating them. Germline CDR1 SQVTM, CDR2 ANQGSEA. This CDR3 region has 11 residues. In nucleotides, the CDR3 is TGCAGCGTTGAAATATTTACTGAAGCTTTCTTT. Encoded protein: CSVEIFTEAFF.

The rearrangement joins TRBV5-1 to TRBJ2-5, with TRBD2 as a possible D gene (5 bases). This CDR3 contains 16 residues. CDR1 and CDR2 from the germline V gene are SGHRS and YFSETQ. Trimming removed 2 bases from V and 2 bases from J, with 16 bases in between. The CDR3 DNA follows: TGCGCCAGCAGCTTTCCCCCCGAGGGCATACAAGAGACCCAGTACTTC. Residues: CASSFPPEGIQETQYF. The whole variable domain, remainder taken from reference TRBV5-1 and TRBJ2-5, is KAGVTQTPRYLIKTRGQQVTLSCSPISGHRSVSWYQQTPGQGLQFLFEYFSETQRNKGNFPGRFSGRQFSNSRSEMNVSTLELGDSALYLCASSFPPEGIQETQYFGPGTRLLVL.